This TCR beta chain was observed in a study of blood T cell repertoires in COVID-19 (TCRdb year 2020). Background on the whole study: The collaborator samples originated in the United States, Italy and Spain and spanned the acute and convalescent phases of COVID-19. The prospective study material was composed of cDNA or gDNA derived from T cells, B-cell-depleted T cells, or PBMCs. The dataset comprised deeply sampled blood TCRbeta repertoires from subjects exposed to, actively infected with, or recovered from COVID-19. The repertoires were released in a freely available public database intended as a resource for research on the immune response to SARS-CoV-2. Samples came from the ongoing ImmuneRACE study (first 160 participants) plus 1,254 subjects from 6 global collaborators. Sample metadata almost always included a de-identified subject ID, COVID-19 status, age in years and sex. Where available, HLA class I and class II types were taken from metadata supplied by the sample provider and were not determined by assay-based typing.

As concerns this clone: No antigen is known for it. No quality values exist for individual bases; no much larger clone is one base distant.

Overall study results and their limits: How much clinical and demographic metadata was included differed by source and by participant, and the metadata was provided uncurated.

Collaborating institutions collected whole blood in K2EDTA tubes following their own protocols. Collaborator samples were shipped for TCRbeta analysis as frozen whole blood, isolated PBMCs, or DNA extracted from either sample type. The CDR3 has 16 amino acids, counting the end cysteine and phenylalanine. Only the CDR3 DNA stays, 48 bases, in frame from base 1. CDR1 LGHNA and CDR2 YNFKEQ are derived from the germline V gene. Trimming takes 0 bases from V and 3 bases from J, and the germline ends sit 14 bases apart. The immunoSEQ Assay, a bias-controlled multiplex PCR, was used to amplify TCRbeta CDR3 regions from genomic DNA. The paper's data handling went like this. Nucleated cell counts per sample were estimated from amplification of reference gene primers within the assay. To quantify the absolute abundance of each unique TCRbeta CDR3 rearrangement, sequence reads were collapsed and filtered. For each sample, productive Simpson clonality was calculated by taking the square root of Simpson's diversity index across productive rearrangements. Held by TCRdb, this immuneACCESS table contains in-frame sequences only and omits some clones. Under half of the omission traces to an unresolved V gene where checked; the cause of the rest is unknown. For V, J and clone size, that table is used; D and trimming come from the DNA. The sample table records about 49,000 clones; approximately 85% of these occur just once. The ten largest clonotypes hold approximately 15% of the sample.

Rearrangement joined TRBV4-2 to TRBJ1-2; tentative D gene TRBD1, with 5 bases matching. Sequences were obtained from peripheral blood. This clonotype was obtained from a human donor in a cohort sampled during active COVID-19. The nucleotide sequence is TGTGCCAGCAGCCAAGATGAAGGGAGGGGTCACTATGGCTACACCTTC. The encoded protein is CASSQDEGRGHYGYTF.